A single sample gave rise to the 12 T cell receptor beta chains below, sequenced in a study of cytomegalovirus exposure and HLA in healthy donors. PCR involved 60 Vbeta and 13 Jbeta primers. The data were produced by immunoSEQ multiplex PCR, yet TCRdb's version contains in-frame clones alone and is incomplete. Of some 130,000 clones in the sample, 80% were seen once. Sequencing was carried out using PBMCs. These TCRs come from a man aged 25-40 years in good health and CMV-seronegative.

The chain combines TRBV5-1 with TRBJ2-1; 13 bases are shared with TRBD2. CDR3 size: 16 residues. The trim removed 4 bases at V and 10 bases at J, leaving 11 bases unmatched. Germline CDR1 reads SGHRS; CDR2 reads YFSETQ. CDR3 nucleotides: TGCGCCAGCAGCGCGCCTGGACTAGCGGGAGCGGACGAGCAGTTCTTC. Translating gives CASSAPGLAGADEQFF.

V usage is TRBV6-5 and J usage is TRBJ2-7, with 7 bases aligning to TRBD1. This CDR3 is 13 amino acids long. Looked up from germline, CDR1 is MNHEY and CDR2 is SVGAGI. Trimming cost V 6 bases and J 6 bases; bases outside gene matches: 8. DNA of the CDR3: TGTGCCAGCAGGTACCGACAGGGATCCGAGCAGTACTTC. It is translated as CASRYRQGSEQYF.

This clone was observed a few times. The chain employs TRBV4-1 and TRBJ2-3; D ambiguous. The V gene lost 4 bases and the J gene lost 8 bases, with 13 bases spanning the gap. The CDR3 consists of 13 residues. The germline V gene encodes CDR1 MGHRA and CDR2 YSYEKL. The CDR3 sequence: CASSPSFSGTQYF. CDR3 DNA: TGCGCCAGCAGCCCTTCATTTTCCGGTACGCAGTATTTT.

The genes are TRBV28 and TRBJ2-6; D perhaps matches TRBD2 (6 bases). Germline loops: CDR1 MDHEN, CDR2 SYDVKM. This CDR3 is built from 19 residues. Trimming removed 0 bases from V and 0 bases from J, with 15 bases in between. Written as DNA, the CDR3 is TGTGCCAGCAGTTTATGGGGTTTGGACGGGGGCTCTGGGGCCAACGTCCTGACTTTC. Encoded protein: CASSLWGLDGGSGANVLTF. Filled out from reference TRBV28 and TRBJ2-6, the complete variable domain reads DVKVTQSSRYLVKRTGEKVFLECVQDMDHENMFWYRQDPGLGLRLIYFSYDVKMKEKGDIPEGYSVSREKKERFSLILESASTNQTSMYLCASSLWGLDGGSGANVLTFGAGSRLTVL.

This clone was picked up a small number of times. This chain joins TRBV28 and TRBJ1-2; D ambiguous. CDR1 is MDHEN, CDR2 SYDVKM, per germline. The CDR3 totals 12 residues. The V gene lost 2 bases and the J gene lost 4 bases, with 5 bases spanning the gap. In nucleotides, the CDR3 is TGTGCCAGCAGTTTAGAGTTCTATGGCTACACCTTC. This codes for CASSLEFYGYTF.

The chain's CDR3 is CASLYGTSGRAAETQYF. The CDR3 nucleotides read TGTGCCAGCCTCTATGGGACTAGCGGGAGGGCCGCGGAGACCCAGTACTTC. This chain links TRBV13 with TRBJ2-5; 16 nucleotides match TRBD2. The CDR3 is 17 amino acids. CDR1 and CDR2 from the germline V gene are PRHDT and FYEKMQ (reference sequence). Trimming at V came to 8 bases and at J to 5 bases, leaving 11 bases not matched to a gene.

The V call is TRBV28, the J call TRBJ2-4; 10 bases map to TRBD1. Germline CDR1 is MDHEN and CDR2 is SYDVKM. CDR3 size: 13 residues. V shed 5 bases, J shed 9 bases, and the junction held 4 bases outside the gene matches. CDR3 loop: CASSPGQGVIQYF. CDR3 coding DNA: TGTGCCAGCAGTCCCGGACAGGGGGTCATTCAGTACTTC.

This sequence joins TRBV30 and TRBJ1-1; TRBD1 might be the D (6 bases). Trimming removed 5 bases from V and 3 bases from J, with 13 bases in between. The length of the CDR3 is 13 residues. The germline V gene encodes CDR1 GTSNPN and CDR2 SVGIG (reference sequence). CDR3 sequence reads: CAWGEGGHTEAFF. CDR3 in DNA: TGTGCCTGGGGTGAGGGGGGGCACACTGAAGCTTTCTTT.

The V gene is TRBV27, the J gene TRBJ2-2; maybe TRBD1 (5 bases). V shed 0 bases and J shed 4 bases, with 12 bases lying between them. Germline CDR1 reads MNHEY; CDR2 reads SMNVEV (reference sequence). The CDR3 has 16 residues. The CDR3 protein is CASSLSGQFSTGELFF. For the CDR3, the DNA is TGTGCCAGCAGTTTATCGGGGCAATTCAGCACCGGGGAGCTGTTTTTT.

The chain uses TRBV10-1 and TRBJ2-2, with TRBD2 identical over 10 bases. The germline CDR1 and CDR2 sequences are WNHNN and SYGVQD (reference sequence). This CDR3 has 15 amino acids. Trimming at V came to 1 base and at J to 5 bases, leaving 1 base not matched to a gene. DNA for the CDR3: TGCGCCAGCAGTGAGTGGGGACTAGCGACCGGGGAGCTGTTTTTT. It is translated as CASSEWGLATGELFF.

The table lists this clone with a count of one. The V call is TRBV18, the J call TRBJ1-1, with TRBD1 as a possible D gene (6 bases). CDR3 size: 15 residues. Looked up from germline, CDR1 is KGHSH and CDR2 is LQKENI. The ends were cut back, 1 base at V and 1 base at J, with 10 bases in the middle. The CDR3 DNA reads TGTGCCAGCTCACCACGCCGGGACACGAACACTGAAGCTTTCTTT. This codes for CASSPRRDTNTEAFF.

This sequence joins TRBV28 and TRBJ2-2; 8 nucleotides line up with TRBD1. CDR1 is MDHEN, CDR2 SYDVKM, per germline. Unmatched junction bases numbered 4, after V lost 6 bases and J lost 4 bases. This CDR3 region has 14 residues. The CDR3 loop reads CASRRGQGTGELFF. The DNA for the CDR3 is TGTGCCAGCAGAAGAGGACAGGGCACCGGGGAGCTGTTTTTT.